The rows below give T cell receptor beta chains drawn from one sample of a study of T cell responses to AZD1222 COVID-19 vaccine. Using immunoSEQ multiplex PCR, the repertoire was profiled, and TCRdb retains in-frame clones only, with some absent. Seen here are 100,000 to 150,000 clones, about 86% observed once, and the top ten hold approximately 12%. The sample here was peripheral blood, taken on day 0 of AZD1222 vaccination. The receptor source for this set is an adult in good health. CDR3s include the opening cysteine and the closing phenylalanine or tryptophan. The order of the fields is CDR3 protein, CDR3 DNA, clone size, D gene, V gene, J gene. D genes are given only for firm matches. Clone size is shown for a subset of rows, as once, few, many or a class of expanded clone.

CASSHATGALSNYGYTF	TGTGCCAGCAGCCATGCGACAGGGGCCCTATCAAACTATGGCTACACCTTC	.	TRBD1	TRBV3-1/TRBV3-2	TRBJ1-2
CASSAGGGNSPLHF	TGTGCCAGCAGCGCAGGGGGCGGTAATTCACCCCTCCACTTT	medium-sized	TRBD1	TRBV9	TRBJ1-6
CASSLGGEAYYEQYF	TGCGCCAGCAGCCTGGGGGGGGAGGCCTACTACGAGCAGTACTTC	.	TRBD2	TRBV4-3	TRBJ2-7
CASSDSGSTDTQYF	TGTGCCAGCAGCGACAGCGGGAGCACAGATACGCAGTATTTT	once	.	TRBV9	TRBJ2-3
CASSSTGLNEKLFF	TGTGCCAGCAGTTCGACAGGCCTCAATGAAAAACTGTTTTTT	.	.	TRBV6-6	TRBJ1-4
CASSIDLTRVAGYTF	TGTGCCAGTAGTATAGATCTCACGCGGGTTGCGGGCTACACCTTC	.	.	TRBV19	TRBJ1-2
CASSLSSGQGRQETQYF	TGTGCCAGCAGTTTATCCTCCGGACAGGGAAGGCAGGAGACCCAGTACTTC	.	TRBD1	TRBV27	TRBJ2-5
CASSYIPGQGVSEAFF	TGTGCCAGCAGTTACATCCCCGGGCAGGGGGTATCTGAAGCTTTCTTT	.	TRBD1	TRBV6-2/TRBV6-3	TRBJ1-1
CASSVDSGPGELFF	TGTGCCAGCAGCGTAGATAGCGGGCCCGGGGAGCTGTTTTTT	.	TRBD2	TRBV9	TRBJ2-2
CATSDRLNYGYTF	TGTGCCACCAGTGACCGGCTGAACTATGGCTACACCTTC	.	.	TRBV24-1	TRBJ1-2
CASSLKPDTEAFF	TGTGCCAGCAGCTTGAAGCCGGACACTGAAGCTTTCTTT	.	.	TRBV7-9	TRBJ1-1
CASSTGTVSPLHF	TGTGCCAGCAGCACCGGGACTGTTTCACCCCTCCACTTT	.	.	TRBV9	TRBJ1-6
CASSKVERSSYNEQFF	TGTGCCAGCAGCAAAGTAGAGCGGAGCTCCTACAATGAGCAGTTCTTC	.	.	TRBV21-1	TRBJ2-1
CASSTKGADYGYTF	TGTGCCAGCAGCACAAAGGGGGCGGACTATGGCTACACCTTC	.	TRBD1	TRBV11-3	TRBJ1-2
CASSPWTSGGRNEQFF	TGTGCCAGCAGCCCCTGGACTAGCGGGGGCCGAAATGAGCAGTTCTTC	once	TRBD2	TRBV3-1/TRBV3-2	TRBJ2-1
CASSPGGGSPLHF	TGTGCCAGCAGCCCAGGGGGCGGCTCACCCCTCCACTTT	.	TRBD1	TRBV7-9	TRBJ1-6
CASNIRGSEAFF	TGTGCCAGCAACATTCGGGGTTCTGAAGCTTTCTTT	.	.	TRBV12-3/TRBV12-4	TRBJ1-1
CASSKDSNQPQHF	TGCGCCAGCAGCAAGGATAGCAATCAGCCCCAGCATTTT	.	.	TRBV5-1	TRBJ1-5
CASSEALTARVYEQYF	TGTGCCAGCAGTGAAGCTCTGACCGCAAGGGTTTACGAGCAGTACTTC	.	.	TRBV2	TRBJ2-7
CASSTMGRENEKLFF	TGTGCCAGCAGTACGATGGGGAGAGAGAATGAAAAACTGTTTTTT	once	.	TRBV6-5	TRBJ1-4
CASSFSGTEDSPLHF	TGTGCCAGCAGCTTCTCCGGGACGGAAGATTCACCCCTCCACTTT	.	.	TRBV7-6	TRBJ1-6
CSVRTSGTYEQYF	TGCAGCGTGCGGACTAGCGGGACCTACGAGCAGTACTTC	.	TRBD2	TRBV29-1	TRBJ2-7
CASSQAGQSTQYF	TGTGCCAGCAGCCAAGCTGGCCAGTCTACGCAGTATTTT	.	.	TRBV3-1/TRBV3-2	TRBJ2-3
CASSGRSGTGELFF	TGTGCCAGCTCAGGCAGAAGCGGCACCGGGGAGCTGTTTTTT	.	.	TRBV18	TRBJ2-2
CAISERQNTEAFF	TGTGCCATCAGTGAGAGACAGAACACTGAAGCTTTCTTT	.	.	TRBV10-3	TRBJ1-1
CASSVENKNIQYF	TGTGCCAGCAGTGTAGAAAACAAAAACATTCAGTACTTC	.	.	TRBV2	TRBJ2-4
CASRGDQPQHF	TGTGCCAGCAGGGGGGATCAGCCCCAGCATTTT	.	.	TRBV2	TRBJ1-5
CASSLAGLSNQPQHF	TGCGCCAGCAGCTTGGCGGGACTGAGCAATCAGCCCCAGCATTTT	few	.	TRBV5-1	TRBJ1-5
CATSRATGAYKTDTQYF	TGTGCCACCAGCAGAGCAACGGGGGCATACAAAACAGATACGCAGTATTTT	.	.	TRBV15	TRBJ2-3
CASSLVSSGANVLTF	TGTGCCAGCAGCTTAGTATCGAGTGGGGCCAACGTCCTGACTTTC	.	.	TRBV7-2	TRBJ2-6
CASTGQGSYEQYF	TGTGCCAGCACAGGACAGGGATCCTACGAGCAGTACTTC	.	TRBD1	TRBV7-9	TRBJ2-7
CSAPSPEQYF	TGCAGTGCGCCATCACCCGAGCAGTACTTC	.	.	TRBV20-1	TRBJ2-7
CASSLEPGNTIYF	TGTGCCAGCAGCTTAGAGCCAGGAAACACCATATATTTT	.	.	TRBV7-9	TRBJ1-3
CASSRTSGRAEQYF	TGTGCCAGCAGCCGGACTAGCGGGAGGGCCGAGCAGTACTTC	.	TRBD2	TRBV11-3	TRBJ2-7
CASSLFRVDTQYF	TGTGCCAGCAGCTTATTCAGGGTAGATACGCAGTATTTT	.	.	TRBV7-6	TRBJ2-3
CASSPSGGANYNSPLHF	TGTGCCAGCTCACCATCCGGAGGGGCGAACTATAATTCACCCCTCCACTTT	.	.	TRBV18	TRBJ1-6
CASSFGLGETNYGYTF	TGTGCCAGCAGCTTTGGTCTAGGGGAAACTAACTATGGCTACACCTTC	.	.	TRBV5-6	TRBJ1-2
CASRCDRGNSPLHF	TGTGCAAGTCGCTGTGACAGGGGAAATTCACCCCTCCACTTT	.	.	TRBV12-2	TRBJ1-6
CASSSGRSSEAFF	TGTGCCAGCAGCAGCGGGAGGAGCTCTGAAGCTTTCTTT	.	.	TRBV9	TRBJ1-1
CASSPGTSGETQYF	TGTGCCAGCAGCCCCGGGACTAGCGGAGAGACCCAGTACTTC	.	TRBD2	TRBV7-3	TRBJ2-5
CATSRDDGEKLFF	TGTGCCACCAGCAGAGATGATGGTGAAAAACTGTTTTTT	.	.	TRBV15	TRBJ1-4
CASSGQGARETQYF	TGTGCCAGCAGCGGGCAGGGGGCGAGGGAGACCCAGTACTTC	.	TRBD1	TRBV5-4	TRBJ2-5
CASSLFKGNQPQHF	TGTGCCAGCAGCCTCTTTAAGGGAAATCAGCCCCAGCATTTT	.	.	TRBV7-2	TRBJ1-5
CASSPRGASGGAGDTQYF	TGTGCCAGCAGCCCCCGAGGGGCCAGCGGGGGGGCAGGAGATACGCAGTATTTT	.	TRBD2	TRBV7-2	TRBJ2-3
CASRRHGTSTDTQYF	TGTGCCAGCAGACGACACGGGACCAGCACAGATACGCAGTATTTT	.	.	TRBV6-5	TRBJ2-3
CASSGPRGGEQFF	TGCGCCAGCAGCGGCCCCCGGGGCGGTGAGCAGTTCTTC	.	.	TRBV10-2	TRBJ2-1
CASSLGLHATYEQYF	TGTGCCAGCAGCCTGGGACTGCACGCCACCTACGAGCAGTACTTC	.	.	TRBV9	TRBJ2-7
CASSPNLAEYTDTQYF	TGTGCCAGCAGTCCCAATCTAGCGGAGTACACAGATACGCAGTATTTT	.	TRBD2	TRBV3-1/TRBV3-2	TRBJ2-3